Described below is a single TCR beta chain sequence and its context. No antigen is known for it. Those with chemo-refractory metastatic non-small-cell lung cancer were treated with focal radiation combined with CTLA-4 blockade using ipilimumab. The assay was immunoSEQ multiplex PCR, and TCRdb's table has in-frame clones only and misses some. The data show more than 95,000 clones, 65% to 75% seen once. This record belongs to a study of radiotherapy plus CTLA-4 blockade in lung cancer. Study-wide findings and caveats: Early blood T cell clone dynamics, with interferon-beta, were reported to best predict response.

The CDR3 runs to 18 residues. V shed 0 bases, J shed 1 base, and the junction held 6 bases outside the gene matches. CDR1 is SGHNT and CDR2 is YYREEE in the germline V gene (reference sequence). The source material was peripheral blood, sampled from a patient treated with radiotherapy plus ipilimumab. The receptor was derived from a human donor with non-small cell lung cancer who had a partial response to radiotherapy plus ipilimumab. Some clones in this sample may be carry-over from other donors' samples. J is TRBJ2-2 and V is TRBV5-4; 10 positions agree with TRBD2. CDR3 nucleotide sequence: TGTGCCAGCAGCTTGGGATTTCGGACTAGCGGGAACACCGGGGAGCTGTTTTTT. As protein: CASSLGFRTSGNTGELFF.